Listed here are 4 T cell receptor beta chains from one sample, sequenced in a study of control samples from healthy donors and cancer patients. The assay was immunoSEQ multiplex PCR, and TCRdb's table has in-frame clones only and misses some. The sample carries about 120,000 clones, 80% to 95% recorded once. Source material: blood. All receptors come from a man in his forties in good health.

This chain joins TRBV19 and TRBJ2-3; 7 bases are a match to TRBD2. The CDR3 loop spans 15 amino acids. Germline assignment: CDR1 LNHDA and CDR2 SQIVND (reference sequence). V lost 5 bases to trimming and J lost 3 bases; unmatched junction nucleotides: 8. The CDR3 here is CASSETGGMTDTQYF. The CDR3 bases are TGTGCCAGTAGTGAGACCGGGGGGATGACAGATACGCAGTATTTT.

This clone was counted once. As DNA, the CDR3 is TGTGCCAGCAGCTTTAGGCCACCCCCTTACGAGCAGTACTTC. The encoded protein is CASSFRPPPYEQYF. This chain joins TRBV7-6 and TRBJ2-7; D call uncertain. The V and J ends lost 3 bases and 4 bases respectively, with 13 bases between them. The CDR3 covers 14 residues. Germline-derived CDR1 and CDR2 are SGHVS and FNYEAQ.

The chain couples TRBV3-1 (or the pseudogene TRBV3-2) to TRBJ2-2, with D tentatively TRBD1 (5 bases). CDR1 is LGHDT, CDR2 YNNKEL, per germline (reference sequence). V lost 0 bases to trimming and J lost 1 base, with 6 bases between them. CDR3 size: 15 residues. CDR3 bases: TGTGCCAGCAGCCAAGATAGGGGGAACACCGGGGAGCTGTTTTTT. It translates to CASSQDRGNTGELFF.

The J gene is TRBJ1-4, the V gene TRBV3-1 (or the pseudogene TRBV3-2); 10 bases map to TRBD1. Per the germline V gene, CDR1 is LGHDT and CDR2 is YNNKEL (reference sequence). The V gene end was trimmed by 4 bases and the J gene end by 15 bases; junction bases not matched to a gene: 11. The CDR3 loop spans 14 amino acids. As DNA, the CDR3 is TGTGCCAGCAGCCGCTGGGACAGGGGAGCTCTATTGTTTTTT. Encoded protein: CASSRWDRGALLFF.